This TCR beta chain comes out of a study of monozygotic twins with inflammatory bowel disease. Each UMI harboured a 6-nucleotide sample barcode and was appended via template switching. From its re-call of the 5' RACE reads, TCRdb lists each CDR3 protein once, without DNA. The sample has around 220,000 distinct CDR3 sequences. This TCR was sampled from a human donor with ulcerative colitis or Crohn's disease, or a healthy co-twin of an affected twin (not recorded which). The sequenced material came from blood.

The CDR3 region is CASSYSSQSEGYTF. The chain couples TRBV6-5 to TRBJ1-2. Germline V gene data show CDR1 as MNHEY and CDR2 as SVGAGI. This CDR3 has 14 amino acids.